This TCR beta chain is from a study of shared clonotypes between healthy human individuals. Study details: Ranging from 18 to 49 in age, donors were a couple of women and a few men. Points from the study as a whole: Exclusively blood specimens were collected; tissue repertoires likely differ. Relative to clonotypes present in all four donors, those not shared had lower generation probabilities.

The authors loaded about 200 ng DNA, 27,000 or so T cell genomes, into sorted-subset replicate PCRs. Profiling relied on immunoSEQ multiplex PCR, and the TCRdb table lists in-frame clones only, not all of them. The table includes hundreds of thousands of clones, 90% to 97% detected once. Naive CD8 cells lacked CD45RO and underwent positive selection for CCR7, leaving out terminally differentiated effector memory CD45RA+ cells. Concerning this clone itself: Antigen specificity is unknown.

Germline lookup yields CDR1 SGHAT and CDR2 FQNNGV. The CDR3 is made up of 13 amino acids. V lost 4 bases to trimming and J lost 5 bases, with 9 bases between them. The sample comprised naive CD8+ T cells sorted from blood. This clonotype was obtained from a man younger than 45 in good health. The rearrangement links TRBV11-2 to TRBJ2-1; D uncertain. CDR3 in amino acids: CASSSAEDNEQFF. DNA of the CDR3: TGTGCCAGCAGCTCCGCAGAAGACAATGAGCAGTTCTTC.